This is a list of T cell receptor beta chains from one sample in a study of shared clonotypes between healthy human individuals. TCRdb's copy holds only in-frame clones and misses some; the assay was immunoSEQ multiplex PCR. Seen here are roughly 1.4 million clones, 97% to 99% observed once, and the top ten hold 0.3% to 0.45%. Sequencing was carried out using naive CD4+ T cells sorted from blood. The origin of the receptors is a man younger than 45 in good health. Each CDR3 is given without its conserved first and last residue. D genes are given only for firm matches.

j_gene | v_gene | d_gene | CDR3aa
TRBJ2-7 | TRBV5-6 | TRBD1 | ASSWDRARYEQY
TRBJ2-6 | TRBV7-3 | NA | ASSSGANVLT
TRBJ2-7 | TRBV2 | NA | ASSRGRAYEQY
TRBJ2-5 | TRBV28 | NA | ASIFRWGRGKTQY
TRBJ1-1 | TRBV9 | NA | ASSPRGHGPMNTEAF
TRBJ1-5 | TRBV30 | NA | AWSEGGHSNQPQH
TRBJ2-5 | TRBV4-2 | TRBD1 | TSSPGQEETQY
TRBJ1-2 | TRBV11-2 | NA | ASSPGNYGYT
TRBJ2-7 | TRBV15 | NA | ATRGLARYEQY
TRBJ2-2 | TRBV27 | TRBD2 | ASSSVAGAGELF
TRBJ1-5 | TRBV5-1 | NA | ASSWGDPWGNQPQH
TRBJ2-5 | TRBV9 | TRBD1 | ASSARGSGVRETQY
TRBJ2-5 | TRBV6-5 | TRBD2 | ASSGGVTETQY
TRBJ2-2 | TRBV29-1 | NA | SARWGTGELF
TRBJ1-1 | TRBV27 | NA | ASSFLGEPNTEAF
TRBJ2-1 | TRBV19 | NA | ASSIAGRFYNEQF
TRBJ2-7 | TRBV18 | TRBD1 | ASSRTGSEQY
TRBJ2-2 | TRBV11-2 | TRBD1 | ASSPDRGQTGELF
TRBJ2-7 | TRBV28 | TRBD2 | ASSPGLAGGSLREQY
TRBJ2-7 | TRBV7-8 | NA | ASSRAQAYEQY
TRBJ2-1 | TRBV29-1 | NA | SVPGPPLASYNEQF